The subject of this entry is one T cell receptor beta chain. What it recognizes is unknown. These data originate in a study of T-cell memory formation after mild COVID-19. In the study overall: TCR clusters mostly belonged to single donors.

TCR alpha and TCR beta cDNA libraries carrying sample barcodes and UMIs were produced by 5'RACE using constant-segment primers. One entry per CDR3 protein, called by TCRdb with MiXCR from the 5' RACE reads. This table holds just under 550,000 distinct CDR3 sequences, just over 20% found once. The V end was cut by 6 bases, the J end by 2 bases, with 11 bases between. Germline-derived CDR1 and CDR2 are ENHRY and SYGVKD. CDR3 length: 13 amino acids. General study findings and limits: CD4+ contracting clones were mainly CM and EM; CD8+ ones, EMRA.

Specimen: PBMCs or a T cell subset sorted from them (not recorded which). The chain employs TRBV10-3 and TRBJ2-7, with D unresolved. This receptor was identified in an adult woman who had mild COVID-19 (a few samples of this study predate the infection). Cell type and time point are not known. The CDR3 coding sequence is TGTGCCATCAGGAGGCCCGGCCCCTACGAGCAGTACTTC. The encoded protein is CAIRRPGPYEQYF.